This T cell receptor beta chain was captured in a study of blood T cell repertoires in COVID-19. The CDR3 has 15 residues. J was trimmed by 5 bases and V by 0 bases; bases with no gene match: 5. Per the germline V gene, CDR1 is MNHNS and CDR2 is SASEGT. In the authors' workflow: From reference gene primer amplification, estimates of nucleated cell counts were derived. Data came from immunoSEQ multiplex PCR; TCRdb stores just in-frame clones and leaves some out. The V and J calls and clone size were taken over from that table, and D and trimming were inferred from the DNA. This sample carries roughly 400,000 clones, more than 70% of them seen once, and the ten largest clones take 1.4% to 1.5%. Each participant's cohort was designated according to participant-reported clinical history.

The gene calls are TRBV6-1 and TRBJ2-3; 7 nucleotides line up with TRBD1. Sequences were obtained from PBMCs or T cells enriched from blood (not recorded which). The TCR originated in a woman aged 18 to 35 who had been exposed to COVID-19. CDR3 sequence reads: CASSEASGGVDTQYF. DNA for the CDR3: TGTGCCAGCAGTGAAGCGTCAGGGGGAGTAGATACGCAGTATTTT.